The 23 T cell receptor beta chains given below trace back to one sample, sequenced in a study of beta chain features in type 1 diabetes. Expressed TCRB transcripts were sequenced, since all the RNA that had been isolated was reverse transcribed. Profiled with immunoSEQ multiplex PCR; TCRdb holds only in-frame clones, not every one. This sample has 970,000 or so clones, with 17% found just once. Sequencing was carried out using naive CD4+ T cells from blood. The receptor source for this set is a young woman in good health.

The chain links TRBV6-5 to TRBJ2-7, with D perhaps TRBD2 (6 bases). Per germline, CDR1 MNHEY and CDR2 SVGAGI. CDR3 length: 14 amino acids. Trimming removed 2 bases at V and 2 bases at J, with 10 bases between. The CDR3 DNA follows: TGTGCCAGCAGTTACGGGGGGTGGACCTACGAGCAGTACTTC. It codes for CASSYGGWTYEQYF.

The CDR3 coding sequence is TGTGCCAGCAGGAGGGCGGGAGTAAACACCGGGGAGCTGTTTTTT. Translating it yields CASRRAGVNTGELFF. This sequence joins TRBV7-2 and TRBJ2-2; TRBD2 aligns across 7 bases. The germline V gene has CDR1 SGHTA and CDR2 FQGNSA. The CDR3 spans 15 residues. V was clipped by 6 bases and J by 2 bases; unmatched bases: 6. Full variable domain (missing parts from reference TRBV7-2 and TRBJ2-2): GAGVSQSPSNKVTEKGKDVELRCDPISGHTALYWYRQSLGQGLEFLIYFQGNSAPDKSGLPSDRFSAERTGGSVSTLTIQRTQQEDSAVYLCASRRAGVNTGELFFGEGSRLTVL.

In its sample, this clone was seen a few times. The chain employs TRBV18 and TRBJ2-1; D is unresolved. Deletions cut 2 bases from V and 6 bases from J, with 11 bases between. CDR3 length equals 14 residues. Germline loops: CDR1 KGHSH, CDR2 LQKENI. The DNA of the CDR3 is TGTGCCAGCTCACCAATCAACATCGGCAATGAGCAGTTCTTC. It specifies CASSPINIGNEQFF.

This chain uses TRBV6-6 with TRBJ2-7; TRBD2 might be the D (6 bases). Germline V gene data show CDR1 as MNHNY and CDR2 as SVGAGI (reference sequence). Between the trimmed V and J ends, which lost 4 bases and 2 bases, there was a span of 9 bases. The CDR3 sequence is 13 residues long. The CDR3 DNA follows: TGTGCCAGCAGTTTAGCGGCCACCTACGAGCAGTACTTC. It yields the protein CASSLAATYEQYF.

V gene TRBV7-2 combines with J gene TRBJ2-2; D unclear. Trimming pared 2 bases from V and 0 bases from J, leaving 7 bases between. Per germline, CDR1 SGHTA and CDR2 FQGNSA. This CDR3 is built from 15 residues. CDR3 sequence: CASSLYGSNTGELFF. As DNA, the CDR3 is TGTGCCAGCAGCTTATACGGCTCGAACACCGGGGAGCTGTTTTTT.

V is TRBV4-2 and J is TRBJ2-3; D is unresolved. Germline V gene sequence: CDR1 LGHNA, CDR2 YNFKEQ. The CDR3 extends over 16 amino acids. The V end lost 0 bases, the J end lost 2 bases, and 12 bases lay between the germline ends. CDR3 protein: CASSQDGWSDTDTQYF. The CDR3 bases are TGTGCCAGCAGCCAAGATGGGTGGTCCGACACAGATACGCAGTATTTT.

This chain joins TRBV5-4 and TRBJ2-2; D gene unclear. The germline CDR1 and CDR2 sequences are SGHNT and YYREEE (reference sequence). Trimming left V 0 bases short and J 9 bases short, with 9 bases between. This CDR3 is 13 amino acids long. This CDR3 reads CASSLVSGRELFF. The CDR3 nucleotides are TGTGCCAGCAGCTTGGTTTCAGGAAGGGAGCTGTTTTTT.

The chain uses TRBV5-8 and TRBJ2-5; the D gene could be TRBD1 or TRBD2 (6 bases each). Trimming stripped 6 bases from V and 2 bases from J, with 17 bases between. This CDR3 is built from 15 residues. Germline loops: CDR1 SGHTS, CDR2 YDEGEE. The CDR3 is CASTRLVGGQETQYF. DNA for the CDR3: TGTGCCAGCACCCGACTAGTAGGGGGGCAAGAGACCCAGTACTTC.

The V call is TRBV19, the J call TRBJ2-1; 7 bases line up with TRBD1. The length of the CDR3 is 15 residues. Germline V CDR1 and CDR2: LNHDA, SQIVND (reference sequence). J lost 2 bases, V lost 6 bases, and 7 bases had no gene match. The CDR3 spells CASRTDRTTYNEQFF. CDR3 bases: TGTGCCAGTAGGACGGACAGGACGACCTACAATGAGCAGTTCTTC. Based on the CDR3 plus reference TRBV19 and TRBJ2-1, the full variable domain is DGGITQSPKYLFRKEGQNVTLSCEQNLNHDAMYWYRQDPGQGLRLIYYSQIVNDFQKGDIAEGYSVSREKKESFPLTVTSAQKNPTAFYLCASRTDRTTYNEQFFGPGTRLTVL.

This clone was picked up a small number of times. The V and J genes are TRBV6-5 and TRBJ2-7, with a weak D call TRBD2 (5 bases). Per the germline V gene, CDR1 is MNHEY and CDR2 is SVGAGI. This CDR3 is built from 15 residues. The CDR3 spells CASRISGGQNYEQYF. CDR3 coding DNA: TGTGCTTCACGGATAAGCGGCGGGCAGAATTACGAGCAGTACTTC.

The rearrangement joins TRBV18 to TRBJ2-6; maybe TRBD2 (5 bases). This CDR3 has 19 amino acids. V shed 0 bases and J shed 2 bases, with 17 bases lying between them. The germline V gene encodes CDR1 KGHSH and CDR2 LQKENI. CDR3 region: CASSPPEGFVVPGANVLTF. Written as DNA, the CDR3 is TGTGCCAGCTCACCACCCGAGGGTTTCGTGGTTCCTGGGGCCAACGTCCTGACTTTC.

This clone occurred a few times. This sequence joins TRBV15 and TRBJ2-1, with D perhaps matching TRBD2 (6 bases). The germline V gene has CDR1 LNHNV and CDR2 YYDKDF (reference sequence). Trimming cost V 3 bases and J 2 bases, with 14 bases left between them. This CDR3 is built from 16 residues. CDR3 amino acids: CATSSLPRGAYNEQFF. CDR3 in DNA: TGTGCCACCAGCAGCCTCCCGCGCGGGGCCTACAATGAGCAGTTCTTC.

This clone showed up just a few times. CDR3 DNA sequence: TGCGCCAGCAGTAGGGTTGAGGGCCTCACCGGGGAGCTGTTTTTT. Residues: CASSRVEGLTGELFF. The chain employs TRBV4-3 and TRBJ2-2; D is possibly TRBD2 (5 bases). The V end was cut by 6 bases, the J end by 4 bases, with 15 bases between. CDR3 length: 15 residues. In germline, CDR1 is LGHNA, CDR2 YSLEER.

A few counts support this clone. This sequence joins TRBV7-6 and TRBJ2-7; tentative D call: TRBD2 (5 bases). Germline-derived CDR1 and CDR2 are SGHVS and FNYEAQ. Trimming took 2 bases from V and 7 from J, leaving 9 bases between them. The CDR3 extends over 12 amino acids. The CDR3 sequence is CASSLFRGEQYF. The CDR3 coding sequence is TGTGCCAGCAGCTTATTTCGGGGAGAGCAGTACTTC.

This clone was recorded a few times. Other DNA sequences in the sample encode the same CDR3. The V and J genes are TRBV28 and TRBJ2-1; 8 bases are shared with TRBD2. Germline values: CDR1 MDHEN, CDR2 SYDVKM. The CDR3 is made up of 16 amino acids. The V segment lost 1 base and the J segment 0 bases; nucleotides outside the gene matches: 2. Written as DNA, the CDR3 is TGTGCCAGCAGTTTATCTACTAGCGGCTCCTACAATGAGCAGTTCTTC. Its protein is CASSLSTSGSYNEQFF.

CDR3 DNA: TGTGCCAGCAGCTTGGCAGGGCGAGCGGGACAAGAGACCCAGTACTTC. It yields the protein CASSLAGRAGQETQYF. This chain connects TRBV5-6 to TRBJ2-5, with TRBD2 identical over 7 bases. Unmatched junction bases numbered 7, after V lost 0 bases and J lost 2 bases. Germline-derived CDR1 and CDR2 are SGHDT and YYEEEE. This CDR3 region has 16 residues.

The chain carries TRBV10-2 and TRBJ2-1, with D tentatively TRBD2 (6 bases). The V end lost 4 bases, the J end lost 5 bases, and 15 bases lay between the germline ends. Germline-derived CDR1 and CDR2 are WSHSY and SAAADI. The CDR3 contains 15 residues. The CDR3 sequence is CASSGLASTNNEQFF. CDR3 nucleotide sequence: TGCGCCAGCAGTGGTCTAGCGAGCACAAACAATGAGCAGTTCTTC.

This clone was detected only a few times. V is TRBV21-1 and J is TRBJ2-7; whether TRBD1, the table's D call, matches the DNA was not checked. TRBV21-1 has pseudogene status. This CDR3 spans 13 amino acids. The CDR3 here is CASSKVQSYEQYF. The DNA of the CDR3 is TGTGCCAGCAGCAAAGTACAGTCCTACGAGCAGTACTTC.

The chain recombines TRBV15 with TRBJ2-7; D perhaps matches TRBD2 (7 bases). Trimming removed 0 bases at V and 4 bases at J, with 10 bases between. CDR3 length equals 14 residues. The V gene's germline CDR1 is LNHNV and CDR2 YYDKDF (reference sequence). The CDR3 DNA reads as TGTGCCACCAGCAGAGATCGGGGGGCGTACGAGCAGTACTTC. It is translated as CATSRDRGAYEQYF.

This clone came up a few times. This chain connects TRBV4-3 to TRBJ2-7, with 12 bases that match TRBD2. This CDR3 is 15 amino acids long. After removal of 2 bases from V and 5 bases from J, the junction contained 4 bases not matched to a gene. Germline CDR1 LGHNA, CDR2 YSLEER. For the CDR3, the DNA is TGCGCCAGCAGCCAAAGGACTAGCGGGAACCACGAGCAGTACTTC. Encoded protein: CASSQRTSGNHEQYF.

The chain uses TRBV19 and TRBJ1-5; D is uncertain. Trimming stripped 3 bases from V and 5 bases from J, with 11 bases between. CDR3 length equals 14 residues. Germline CDR1 and CDR2: LNHDA and SQIVND (reference sequence). CDR3 region: CASSIIQSYQPQHF. CDR3 DNA: TGTGCCAGTAGTATCATCCAGTCCTATCAGCCCCAGCATTTT.

This clone was counted only a few times. The V call is TRBV28, the J call TRBJ2-3; D might be TRBD1 (5 bases). Trimming removed 5 bases at V and 4 bases at J, with 13 bases between. Germline values: CDR1 MDHEN, CDR2 SYDVKM. The CDR3 is 14 amino acids. The CDR3 nucleotides are TGTGCCAGCAGTATTGGGCAGGGCCCAGATACGCAGTATTTT. This translates into CASSIGQGPDTQYF.

The chain employs TRBV11-2 and TRBJ2-7; 9 positions agree with TRBD1. With 5 bases clipped from V and 1 base from J, the junction kept 3 bases outside the gene matches. This CDR3 spans 14 amino acids. CDR1 and CDR2 from the germline V gene are SGHAT and FQNNGV. CDR3 loop: CASSQDRGSYEQYF. Here the CDR3 DNA reads TGTGCCAGCAGCCAGGACAGGGGATCCTACGAGCAGTACTTC.